The 10 T cell receptor beta chains listed next were all sequenced from one sample in a study of T-cell memory formation after mild COVID-19. TCRdb re-called the 5' RACE reads with MiXCR, one entry per CDR3 protein. The sample has about 390,000 distinct CDR3 sequences; approximately 15% are singletons. Source material: PBMCs or a T cell subset sorted from them (not recorded which). The receptors stem from a young man who had mild COVID-19 (a few samples of this study predate the infection). Cell type and time point are not known.

This clonotype was found a few times. The J gene is TRBJ2-3, the V gene TRBV5-1, with 12 bases identical to TRBD2. The CDR3 is 16 amino acids. Trimming at V came to 0 bases and at J to 5 bases, leaving 4 bases not matched to a gene. Germline CDR1 and CDR2: SGHRS and YFSETQ. CDR3 coding DNA: TGCGCCAGCAGCTTGGATTCTAGCGGGGGGGGAGATACGCAGTATTTT. Amino acid sequence: CASSLDSSGGGDTQYF.

This clonotype was observed a handful of times. The chain joins TRBV7-2 to TRBJ2-3, with 8 bases aligning to TRBD1. V was clipped by 5 bases and J by 7 bases; unmatched bases: 5. Looked up from germline, CDR1 is SGHTA and CDR2 is FQGNSA. There are 13 residues in the CDR3. This CDR3 is CASSPGQVNTQYF. The CDR3, as DNA: TGTGCCAGCAGCCCGGGACAGGTGAATACGCAGTATTTT.

This clonotype was found a few times. V gene TRBV7-2 combines with J gene TRBJ2-1; 7 bases line up with TRBD1. CDR3 size: 18 residues. Germline loops: CDR1 SGHTA, CDR2 FQGNSA. The trim removed 1 base at V and 1 base at J, leaving 10 bases unmatched. The CDR3 sequence: CASSLVGPQGESYNEQFF. The CDR3 DNA reads as TGTGCCAGCAGCTTAGTGGGCCCCCAGGGGGAGTCCTACAATGAGCAGTTCTTC.

A few counts support this clonotype. The rearrangement uses TRBV6-2 or TRBV6-3 and TRBJ2-5; TRBD1 is a possible D gene (6 bases). This CDR3 has 16 amino acids. Trimming took 0 bases from V and 2 from J, leaving 13 bases between them. Germline lookup yields CDR1 MNHEY and CDR2 SVGEGT. The CDR3 coding sequence is TGTGCCAGCAGTTACTCGCGAGGGACACCTCAAGAGACCCAGTACTTC. This sequence encodes CASSYSRGTPQETQYF.

In its sample, this clonotype was seen a few times. The rearrangement joins TRBV7-8 to TRBJ2-7; TRBD2 is a possible D gene (6 bases). This CDR3 has 14 residues. The germline V and J ends were trimmed by 5 bases and 3 bases, with 14 bases remaining between them. Per the germline V gene, CDR1 is SGHVS and CDR2 is FQNEAQ. For the CDR3, the DNA is TGTGCCAGCAGCCTAAGGACTACCTTCTACGAGCAGTACTTC. This gives the protein CASSLRTTFYEQYF.

V is TRBV5-6 and J is TRBJ1-2; no reliable D call. The CDR3 extends over 13 amino acids. The germline CDR1 and CDR2 sequences are SGHDT and YYEEEE. V was shortened by 0 bases and J by 6 bases, with 9 bases between the two germline ends. CDR3 in amino acids: CASSLEGFNGYTF. The CDR3 nucleotides are TGTGCCAGCAGCTTGGAAGGGTTTAATGGCTACACCTTC.

The chain recombines TRBV7-2 with TRBJ2-5; D remains ambiguous. Germline loops: CDR1 SGHTA, CDR2 FQGNSA. The length of the CDR3 is 15 residues. V lost 4 bases to trimming and J lost 0 bases, with 12 bases between them. This CDR3 reads CASSSDAVYQETQYF. CDR3 in DNA: TGTGCCAGCAGCTCCGATGCAGTGTACCAAGAGACCCAGTACTTC. The full variable domain, rest sourced from reference TRBV7-2 and TRBJ2-5, is GAGVSQSPSNKVTEKGKDVELRCDPISGHTALYWYRQSLGQGLEFLIYFQGNSAPDKSGLPSDRFSAERTGGSVSTLTIQRTQQEDSAVYLCASSSDAVYQETQYFGPGTRLLVL.

The CDR3 loop reads CASSSSVSGANVLTF. CDR3 nucleotide sequence: TGTGCCAGCAGCTCAAGCGTATCTGGGGCCAACGTCCTGACTTTC. The rearrangement joins TRBV7-3 to TRBJ2-6; D not certain. V dropped 4 bases and J dropped 1 base, with 8 bases sitting between them. Germline V gene sequence: CDR1 SGHTA, CDR2 FQGTGA. There are 15 residues in the CDR3.

This clonotype was found a few times. This rearrangement joins TRBV4-1 to TRBJ1-2, with D possibly matching TRBD1 (5 bases). In germline, CDR1 is MGHRA, CDR2 YSYEKL. There are 15 residues in the CDR3. Trimming took 0 bases from V and 2 from J, leaving 10 bases between them. The CDR3 is CASSQDQKGNYGYTF. DNA of the CDR3: TGCGCCAGCAGCCAAGATCAGAAGGGGAACTATGGCTACACCTTC.

The rearrangement joins TRBV5-6 to TRBJ2-5; no firm D call. Trimming stripped 2 bases from V and 5 bases from J, with 19 bases between. Germline CDR1 and CDR2: SGHDT and YYEEEE. The CDR3 runs to 16 residues. CDR3 DNA sequence: TGTGCCAGCAGCTTTGACCCCGGGCTGCAAGGGGAGACCCAGTACTTC. Amino acids: CASSFDPGLQGETQYF.